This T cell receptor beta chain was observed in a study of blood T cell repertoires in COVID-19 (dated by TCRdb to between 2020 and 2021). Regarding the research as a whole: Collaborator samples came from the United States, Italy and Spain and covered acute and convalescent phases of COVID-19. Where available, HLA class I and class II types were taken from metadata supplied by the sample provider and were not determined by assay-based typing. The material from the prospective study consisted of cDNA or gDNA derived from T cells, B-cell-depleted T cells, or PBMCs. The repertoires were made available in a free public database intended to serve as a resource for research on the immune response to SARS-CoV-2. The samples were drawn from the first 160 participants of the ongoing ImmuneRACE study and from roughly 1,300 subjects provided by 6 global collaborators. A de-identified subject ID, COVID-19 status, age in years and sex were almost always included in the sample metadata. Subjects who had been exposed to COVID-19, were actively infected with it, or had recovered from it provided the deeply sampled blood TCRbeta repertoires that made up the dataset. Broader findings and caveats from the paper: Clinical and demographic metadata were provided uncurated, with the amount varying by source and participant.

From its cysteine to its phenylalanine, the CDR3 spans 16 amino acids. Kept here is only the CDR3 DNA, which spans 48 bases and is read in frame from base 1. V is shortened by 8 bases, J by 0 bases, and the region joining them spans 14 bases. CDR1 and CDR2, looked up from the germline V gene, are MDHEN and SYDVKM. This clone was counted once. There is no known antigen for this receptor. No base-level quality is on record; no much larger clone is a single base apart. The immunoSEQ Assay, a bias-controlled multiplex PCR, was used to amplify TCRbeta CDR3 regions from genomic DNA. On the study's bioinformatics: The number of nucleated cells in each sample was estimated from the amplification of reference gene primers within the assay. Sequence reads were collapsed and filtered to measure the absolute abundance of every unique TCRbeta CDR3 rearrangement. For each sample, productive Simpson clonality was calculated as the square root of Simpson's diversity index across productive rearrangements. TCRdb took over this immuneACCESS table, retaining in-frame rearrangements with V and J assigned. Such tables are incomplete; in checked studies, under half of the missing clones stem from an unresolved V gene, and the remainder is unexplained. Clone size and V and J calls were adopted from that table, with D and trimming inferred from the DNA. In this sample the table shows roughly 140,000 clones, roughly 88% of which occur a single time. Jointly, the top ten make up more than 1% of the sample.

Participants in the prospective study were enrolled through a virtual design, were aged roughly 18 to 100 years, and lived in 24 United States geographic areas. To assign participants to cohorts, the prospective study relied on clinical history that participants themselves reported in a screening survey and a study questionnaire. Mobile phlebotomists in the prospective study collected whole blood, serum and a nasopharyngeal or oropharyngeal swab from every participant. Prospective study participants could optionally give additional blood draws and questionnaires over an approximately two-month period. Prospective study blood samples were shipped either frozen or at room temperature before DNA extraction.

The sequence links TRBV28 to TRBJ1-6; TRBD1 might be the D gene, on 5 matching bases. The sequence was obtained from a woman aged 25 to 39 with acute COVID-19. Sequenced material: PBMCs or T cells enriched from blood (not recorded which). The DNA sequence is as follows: TGTGCCAGCCGTGGGGGGGTCCCCTCCTATAATTCACCCCTCCACTTT. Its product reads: CASRGGVPSYNSPLHF.